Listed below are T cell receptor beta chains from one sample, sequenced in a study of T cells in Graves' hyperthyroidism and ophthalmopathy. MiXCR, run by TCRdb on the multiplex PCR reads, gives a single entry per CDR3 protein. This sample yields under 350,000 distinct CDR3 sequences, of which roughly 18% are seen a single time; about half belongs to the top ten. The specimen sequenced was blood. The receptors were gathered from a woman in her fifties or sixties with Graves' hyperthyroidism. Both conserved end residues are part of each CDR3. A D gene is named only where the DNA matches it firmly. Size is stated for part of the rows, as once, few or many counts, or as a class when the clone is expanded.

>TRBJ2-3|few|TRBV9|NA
TGTGCCAGCAGCGACCCAATAGGGGGACCCCCCGACCTTGATACGCAGTATTTT
CASSDPIGGPPDLDTQYF
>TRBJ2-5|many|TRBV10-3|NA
TGTGCCATCGGATTAGGGGACCAAGAGACCCAGTACTTC
CAIGLGDQETQYF
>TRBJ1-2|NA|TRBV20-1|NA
TGCAGTGCTAGAGATCTTCCCATCGACCGGGGTAACTATGGCTACACCTTC
CSARDLPIDRGNYGYTF
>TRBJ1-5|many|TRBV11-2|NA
TGTGCCAGCAGCTTATGGTCCGAACAGCCCCAGCATTTT
CASSLWSEQPQHF
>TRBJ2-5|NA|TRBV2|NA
TGTGCCGGGGGCTCAGCTCCCCGGGAGACCCTGTACTTC
CAGGSAPRETLYF
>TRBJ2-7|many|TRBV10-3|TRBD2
TGTGCCATCAGTGATCCAGGACTAGCCTACGAGCAGTACTTC
CAISDPGLAYEQYF
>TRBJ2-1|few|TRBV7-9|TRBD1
TGTGCCAGCAGCGTAGGGACAGGGAATTTCTATGAGCAGTTCTTC
CASSVGTGNFYEQFF
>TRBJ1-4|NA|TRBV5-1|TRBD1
TGCGCCAGCAGCGGGGACAGTTCGGAGGAAAAACTGTTTTTT
CASSGDSSEEKLFF
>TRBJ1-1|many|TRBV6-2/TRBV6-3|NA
TGTGCCAGCAGTTACGACGGAAGGAACACTGAAGCTTTCTTT
CASSYDGRNTEAFF
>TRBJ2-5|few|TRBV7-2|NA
TGTGCCAGCAGCTCCTCTAGGGGAGAGACCCAGTACTTC
CASSSSRGETQYF
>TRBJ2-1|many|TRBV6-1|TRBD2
TGTGCCAGCACCCGGACTAGCGGCTACAATGAGCAGTTCTTC
CASTRTSGYNEQFF
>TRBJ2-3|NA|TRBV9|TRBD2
TGTGCCAGCAGCGACCGACTAGCGGGAGGGCCAGATACGCAGTATTTT
CASSDRLAGGPDTQYF
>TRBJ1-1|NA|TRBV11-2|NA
TGTGCCAGCAGCGTCAGGGTAGCGAACACTGAAGCTTTCTTT
CASSVRVANTEAFF
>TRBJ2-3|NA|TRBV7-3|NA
TGTGCCAGCAGCCACCCCAGTGGGATTGGCACAGATACGCAGTATTTT
CASSHPSGIGTDTQYF
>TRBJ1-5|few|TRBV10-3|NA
TGTGCCATCAGTGGTGGGACCGATAGCAATCAGCCCCAGCATTTT
CAISGGTDSNQPQHF
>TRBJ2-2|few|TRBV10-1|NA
TGCGCCAGCAGTGAGGGCAACGGGGAGCTGTTTTTT
CASSEGNGELFF
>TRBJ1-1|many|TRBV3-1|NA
TGTGCCAGCAGCCTACTCGACAGGATGAACACTGAAGCTTTCTTT
CASSLLDRMNTEAFF
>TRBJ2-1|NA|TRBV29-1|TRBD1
TGCAGCGCCCGACAGGGGCAACACAATGAGCAGTTCTTC
CSARQGQHNEQFF
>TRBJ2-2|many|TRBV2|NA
TGTGCCAGCAGTGAGGGATACGGGATCGGGGAGCTGTTTTTT
CASSEGYGIGELFF
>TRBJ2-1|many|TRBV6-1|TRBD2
TGTGCCAGCAGTTATATTAGCGGGGGGTCTCGGTATGAGCAGTTCTTC
CASSYISGGSRYEQFF
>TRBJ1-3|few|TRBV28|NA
TGTGCCAGCAGTTTAATCGGAACTGGAAACACCATATATTTT
CASSLIGTGNTIYF
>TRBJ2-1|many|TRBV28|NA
TGTGCCAGCAGTTCCGGGGCTTACTCCTACAATGAGCAGTTCTTC
CASSSGAYSYNEQFF